This section outlines one T cell receptor (beta chain) sequence together with its context. The antigen is undetermined. The record originates from a study of T cells in Graves' hyperthyroidism and ophthalmopathy. Study-level findings and limits: Ophthalmopathy was told apart from stable hyperthyroidism by a 13 V-J model. In the blood, most expanded thyroid clonotypes above 0.001 appeared as well.

Newly diagnosed patients aged 18 to 65 had hyperthyroidism of under 2 months' duration. Diagnostic decisions used clinical symptoms, serum thyroxine and TRAb, thyroid ultrasound and orbital computed tomography. Using RNA transcripts as the source, TCR beta CDR3 regions were amplified. RT-PCR in the first round (using the HTBI primer set) targeted the TCR CDR3. TCRdb reprocessed the multiplex PCR reads via MiXCR and lists one record per CDR3 protein. The sample contains tens of thousands of distinct CDR3 sequences, approximately 53% of which appear only once. The germline V gene has CDR1 LNHDA and CDR2 SQIVND (reference sequence). The CDR3 consists of 13 residues.

This TCR derives from a man aged 18 to 29 with Graves' hyperthyroidism. The V call is TRBV19, the J call TRBJ1-1, with D perhaps matching TRBD1 (6 bases). What was sequenced was peripheral blood or thyroid tissue (not recorded which). In nucleotides, the CDR3 is TGTGCTAGAGATTGGGACAAGAACACTGAAGCTTTCTTT. Protein sequence: CARDWDKNTEAFF.